This T cell receptor beta chain was profiled in a study of CD8 T cells in ankylosing spondylitis. TCRdb analysed the 5' RACE reads with MiXCR anew, one entry per CDR3 protein. The sample lists 150,000 to 200,000 distinct CDR3 sequences, 9.5% to 15% occurring once. On this clonotype: Its target is unknown.

Study-level points and caveats: Disease-linked clones reportedly concentrated significantly in matched ankylosing spondylitis synovial fluid.

The J segment lost 5 bases and the V segment lost 2 bases, leaving 3 bases of the junction unmatched. Germline V gives CDR1 SGHRS, CDR2 YFSETQ. The CDR3 contains 15 residues. J is TRBJ2-7 and V is TRBV5-1, with 14 bases identical to TRBD2. This clonotype was obtained from a male donor with ankylosing spondylitis or in good health (not recorded which). The sequenced sample was blood, either unsorted or a sorted T cell fraction (not recorded which). CDR3 nucleotide sequence: TGCGCCAGCAGCTTTGGGACTAGCGGGGGCGACGAGCAGTACTTC. Translating gives CASSFGTSGGDEQYF. The whole variable domain, filled in from reference TRBV5-1 and TRBJ2-7, reads KAGVTQTPRYLIKTRGQQVTLSCSPISGHRSVSWYQQTPGQGLQFLFEYFSETQRNKGNFPGRFSGRQFSNSRSEMNVSTLELGDSALYLCASSFGTSGGDEQYFGPGTRLTVT.